This TCR beta chain was recorded in a study of a mutant IDH1 vaccine in newly diagnosed glioma. Study conclusions and caveats: Pseudoprogression apparently tracked independently of changes in top peripheral T cell clonotypes.

Repertoires were generated with immunoSEQ multiplex PCR, while TCRdb's copy carries only in-frame clones and drops some. Found here are around 37,000 clones, around four fifths of them singletons; the top ten hold approximately 9%. To note about this clone: Its antigen is currently unknown.

The time point denotes: baseline, week 1 (first vaccination visit). The treatment denotes: pre-vaccination baseline after standard-of-care therapy. Newly diagnosed WHO grade 3 or 4 IDH1-mutant, ATRX-lost astrocytomas were identified in the donors. V shed 2 bases and J 6 bases; nucleotides not matched to a gene: 7. Per the germline V gene, CDR1 is LNHDA and CDR2 is SQIVND (reference sequence). The CDR3 has 14 amino acids. The chain carries TRBV19 and TRBJ2-7; 7 bases map to TRBD1. This receptor was taken from a man between 35 and 55 years old with glioma. Some clones in this sample may be carry-over from other donors' samples. This material consisted of PBMCs, taken from a glioma patient treated with radiotherapy, temozolomide or both. The CDR3 bases are TGTGCCAGTAGTATAAGACAGGGTGCGTCCGAGCAGTACTTC. This encodes CASSIRQGASEQYF.